The 25 T cell receptor beta chains below all came from one sample that was sequenced in a study of chemoradiotherapy in HPV16-positive cancers. Clones were sequenced by immunoSEQ multiplex PCR, and TCRdb holds only the in-frame ones, with some missing. Of under 8,500 clones listed, 65% to 90% were seen once; the top ten hold less than 8%. The sample was tumor tissue, taken from a patient who underwent chemoradiotherapy. The receptors shown here come from a human donor with HPV-associated anogenital cancer.

In nucleotides, the CDR3 is TGTGCCAGACAACCACAGGGGTCGCGCAATCAGCCCCAGCATTTT. Its translation is CARQPQGSRNQPQHF. The rearrangement joins TRBV6-5 to TRBJ1-5, with 7 nucleotides matching TRBD1. The CDR3 spans 15 residues. From germline, CDR1 is MNHEY and CDR2 SVGAGI. J was trimmed by 2 bases and V by 9 bases; bases with no gene match: 10.

This chain joins TRBV6-5 and TRBJ2-5; 7 bases line up with TRBD1. Near its end, the DNA agrees better with TRBJ2-7, so the J call may be wrong. Germline CDR1 is MNHEY and CDR2 is SVGAGI. The CDR3 spans 15 residues. The CDR3 sequence: CASSYTPTGPYEQYF. The DNA of the CDR3 is TGTGCCAGCAGTTACACGCCGACAGGGCCCTACGAGCAGTACTTC.

The chain links TRBV7-9 to TRBJ1-2, with D possibly matching TRBD1 (6 bases). The CDR3 length is 14 residues. V shed 4 bases and J shed 2 bases, with 11 bases lying between them. Germline V gene lookup returns CDR1 SEHNR and CDR2 FQNEAQ (reference sequence). CDR3: CASSSTGTNYGYTF. The CDR3 region has the DNA TGTGCCAGCAGCTCGACAGGAACCAACTATGGCTACACCTTC.

The V gene is TRBV11-1, the J gene TRBJ2-6; perhaps TRBD1 as D (6 bases). Looked up from germline, CDR1 is SGHAT and CDR2 is FQDESV (reference sequence). With 5 bases removed from V and 0 bases from J, the gap between germline ends came to 20 bases. This CDR3 has 19 residues. The CDR3 loop is CASSTRPTGVSSGANVLTF. The CDR3 DNA is TGTGCCAGCAGCACCCGCCCGACAGGCGTAAGCTCTGGGGCCAACGTCCTGACTTTC.

The V and J genes are TRBV5-1 and TRBJ2-7, with D maybe TRBD2 (5 bases). CDR3 size: 13 residues. Germline V gene lookup returns CDR1 SGHRS and CDR2 YFSETQ. Deletions cut 3 bases from V and 4 bases from J, with 11 bases between. CDR3 coding DNA: TGCGCCAGCAGCTCCCGGACTGGATACGAGCAGTACTTC. It specifies CASSSRTGYEQYF.

This clone was picked up one time. The chain couples TRBV5-6 to TRBJ2-5, with 7 positions matching TRBD2. This CDR3 contains 16 residues. Unmatched junction bases numbered 10, after V lost 4 bases and J lost 1 base. Germline V gene sequence: CDR1 SGHDT, CDR2 YYEEEE. Here the CDR3 reads CASSRSQASGQETQYF. In DNA, the CDR3 is TGTGCCAGCAGCAGATCCCAGGCTAGCGGCCAAGAGACCCAGTACTTC.

The CDR3 bases are TGCGCCAGCAGCTTGCAAGGTCGTCAAGAGACCCAGTACTTC. Its protein product is CASSLQGRQETQYF. The chain carries TRBV5-1 and TRBJ2-5, with no clear D. Germline loops: CDR1 SGHRS, CDR2 YFSETQ. Deletions cut 1 base from V and 2 bases from J, with 9 bases between. CDR3 length: 14 amino acids.

The chain is built from TRBV12-5 and TRBJ1-1; perhaps TRBD1 as D (5 bases). This CDR3 has 13 amino acids. Germline assignment: CDR1 LGHNT and CDR2 FRNRAP. Trimming stripped 6 bases from V and 4 bases from J, with 12 bases between. The CDR3 nucleotides are TGTGCTAGTGGGGGACTCTCGGGCACTGAAGCTTTCTTT. Its translation: CASGGLSGTEAFF.

This clone was observed a single time. The gene calls are TRBV19 and TRBJ1-2, with a weak D call TRBD1 (6 bases). The CDR3 contains 14 residues. Germline CDR1 and CDR2: LNHDA and SQIVND (reference sequence). Trimming took 3 bases from V and 5 from J, leaving 13 bases between them. Written as DNA, the CDR3 is TGTGCCAGTAGTATCCCCGGCAGGGGTTATGGCTACACCTTC. Protein product: CASSIPGRGYGYTF.

The chain carries TRBV7-9 and TRBJ2-7; the D gene could be TRBD1 or TRBD2 (6 bases each). This CDR3 is 13 amino acids long. Germline V gene lookup returns CDR1 SEHNR and CDR2 FQNEAQ (reference sequence). The V gene lost 1 base and the J gene lost 7 bases, with 11 bases spanning the gap. The CDR3 here is CASSLDGGAEQYF. In DNA form, the CDR3 reads TGTGCCAGCAGCTTAGACGGGGGCGCTGAGCAGTACTTC.

The CDR3, as DNA: TGTGCCAGTAGTACGCAGGGGACGGCTGGCTACACCTTC. This encodes CASSTQGTAGYTF. V gene TRBV19 combines with J gene TRBJ1-2; a weak D match, TRBD1 (6 bases). The germline V gene encodes CDR1 LNHDA and CDR2 SQIVND (reference sequence). The length of the CDR3 is 13 residues. The V and J ends lost 4 bases and 7 bases respectively, with 13 bases between them. Drawing the rest from reference TRBV19 and TRBJ1-2, the complete variable domain is DGGITQSPKYLFRKEGQNVTLSCEQNLNHDAMYWYRQDPGQGLRLIYYSQIVNDFQKGDIAEGYSVSREKKESFPLTVTSAQKNPTAFYLCASSTQGTAGYTFGSGTRLTVV.

This clone has just a few counts. The V call is TRBV18, the J call TRBJ2-2, with D possibly matching TRBD2 (7 bases). Trimming stripped 3 bases from V and 6 bases from J, with 17 bases between. This CDR3 comprises 16 residues. Germline V lookup: CDR1 KGHSH, CDR2 LQKENI. CDR3 loop: CASSPEGGRSSGELFF. The CDR3 DNA follows: TGTGCCAGCTCACCGGAGGGGGGGCGCTCATCCGGGGAGCTGTTTTTT.

J is TRBJ1-2 and V is TRBV30; TRBD1 agrees at 11 bases. Germline V gene sequence: CDR1 GTSNPN, CDR2 SVGIG (reference sequence). Trimming cost V 2 bases and J 7 bases; bases outside gene matches: 6. CDR3 length equals 14 residues. This CDR3 reads CAWSRDRGIGGYTF. The CDR3 bases are TGTGCCTGGAGTAGGGACAGGGGGATCGGTGGCTACACCTTC.

The J gene is TRBJ2-1, the V gene TRBV4-1; 9 bases are a match to TRBD2. The germline CDR1 and CDR2 sequences are MGHRA and YSYEKL. V dropped 0 bases and J dropped 4; count of bases not matched to a gene: 19. This CDR3 has 21 residues. This chain's CDR3 is CASSQEGRTDRGGGAYNEQFF. The CDR3 coding sequence is TGCGCCAGCAGCCAAGAAGGACGTACGGACCGGGGCGGGGGGGCTTACAATGAGCAGTTCTTC.

This chain joins TRBV7-8 and TRBJ2-7; D may be TRBD1 or TRBD2 (6 bases each). The germline V gene encodes CDR1 SGHVS and CDR2 FQNEAQ. The germline V and J ends were trimmed by 1 base and 5 bases, with 12 bases remaining between them. The CDR3 is made up of 14 amino acids. The CDR3 reads CASSLVRGRNEQYF. In DNA form, the CDR3 reads TGTGCCAGCAGCTTAGTCCGGGGGCGCAACGAGCAGTACTTC.

The rearrangement links TRBV25-1 to TRBJ1-6; D is possibly TRBD1 (6 bases). CDR3 length equals 14 residues. V gave up 6 bases and J gave up 14 bases, with 20 bases separating them. CDR1 and CDR2 (germline): MGHDK, SYGVNS. DNA of the CDR3: TGTGCCAGCAGCCTCCGGGCAGGGGATTTGACCCTCCACTTT. This codes for CASSLRAGDLTLHF.

V gene TRBV6-6 combines with J gene TRBJ1-5; D possibly corresponds to TRBD1 (5 bases). Trimming shortened V by 3 bases and J by 0 bases, and 12 bases separated the two germline ends. CDR1 and CDR2 from the germline V gene are MNHNY and SVGAGI (reference sequence). The CDR3 extends over 16 amino acids. CDR3 DNA sequence: TGTGCCAGCAGTTATGGGCAGGGCTATAGCAATCAGCCCCAGCATTTT. Protein: CASSYGQGYSNQPQHF.

The genes are TRBV5-1 and TRBJ1-2, with TRBD1 matching over 10 bases. J was trimmed by 2 bases and V by 3 bases; bases with no gene match: 4. CDR1 and CDR2 (germline): SGHRS, YFSETQ. The CDR3 sequence is 15 residues long. In DNA form, the CDR3 reads TGCGCCAGCAGCTCGGGGACAGGGGACAACTATGGCTACACCTTC. Its protein product is CASSSGTGDNYGYTF.

V usage is TRBV6-1 and J usage is TRBJ2-2, with TRBD2 matching over 8 bases. Germline loops: CDR1 MNHNS, CDR2 SASEGT. The CDR3 sequence is 14 residues long. The trim removed 7 bases at V and 3 bases at J, leaving 4 bases unmatched. CDR3 nucleotides: TGTGCCAGCAATGGCGGGGGGCACACCGGGGAGCTGTTTTTT. Encoded protein: CASNGGGHTGELFF.

The CDR3 loop reads CASRHGTANTGELFF. The CDR3 DNA reads as TGTGCCAGCAGACACGGTACCGCGAACACCGGGGAGCTGTTTTTT. The chain uses TRBV6-6 and TRBJ2-2; D is uncertain. CDR1 and CDR2 from the germline V gene are MNHNY and SVGAGI (reference sequence). The CDR3 length is 15 residues. Trimming pared 6 bases from V and 0 bases from J, leaving 11 bases between.

The rearrangement uses TRBV7-2 and TRBJ1-2; possibly TRBD1 for D (5 bases). V was cut by 5 bases and J by 2 bases, with 12 bases left in between. The CDR3 covers 14 residues. The germline V gene has CDR1 SGHTA and CDR2 FQGNSA. The DNA of the CDR3 is TGTGCCAGCAGCCCAGGGCCTCAAAACTATGGCTACACCTTC. Translating it yields CASSPGPQNYGYTF.

The chain is built from TRBV9 and TRBJ1-1; TRBD1 might be the D (6 bases). CDR3 length equals 14 residues. Germline V gene sequence: CDR1 SGDLS, CDR2 YYNGEE. V dropped 0 bases and J dropped 1 base, with 7 bases sitting between them. The chain's CDR3 is CASSVEGGNTEAFF. The DNA for the CDR3 is TGTGCCAGCAGCGTAGAAGGGGGGAACACTGAAGCTTTCTTT.

The rearrangement uses TRBV2 and TRBJ2-7; 9 bases are a match to TRBD1. CDR3 length: 14 amino acids. The germline gives CDR1 SNHLY, CDR2 FYNNEI. V dropped 4 bases and J dropped 2; count of bases not matched to a gene: 3. Here the CDR3 reads CASSGDRATYEQYF. CDR3 nucleotide sequence: TGTGCCAGCAGTGGGGACAGGGCGACCTACGAGCAGTACTTC.

V and J are TRBV19 and TRBJ2-5; 9 bases are shared with TRBD1. The germline V gene has CDR1 LNHDA and CDR2 SQIVND (reference sequence). Trimming removed 7 bases from V and 2 bases from J; junction bases left unmatched: 8. The CDR3 is 15 residues long. CDR3 residues: CASTRGQGPQETQYF. The DNA of the CDR3 is TGTGCCAGTACTCGGGGACAGGGCCCACAAGAGACCCAGTACTTC.

About this clone: In the same sample, other DNA sequences code for this CDR3. The chain has TRBV2 and TRBJ1-5, with unresolved D. This CDR3 has 13 residues. Trimming stripped 2 bases from V and 6 bases from J, with 8 bases between. CDR1 is SNHLY and CDR2 is FYNNEI in the germline V gene. CDR3 bases: TGTGCCAGCAGTGAACGGGGTCCTCAGCCCCAGCATTTT. Translation: CASSERGPQPQHF.